The rows below give T cell receptor beta chains drawn from one sample of a study of blood T cell repertoires in COVID-19. Method: immunoSEQ multiplex PCR; TCRdb's copy keeps in-frame clones and lacks some. Of some 230,000 clones listed, roughly 84% are singletons. Sequencing was done on a sample of peripheral blood. The receptors were gathered from a woman aged 50 to 65 with acute or convalescent COVID-19. CDR3s include the opening cysteine and the closing phenylalanine or tryptophan. The D gene is left open where the match is weak. Rows give clone size only sometimes, using once, few, many, or a class for an expanded clone.

D gene: -
V gene: TRBV18
J gene: TRBJ2-5
clone size: -
CDR3 DNA: TGTGCCAGCTCACCGAGGGAAGAAGAGACCCAGTACTTC
CDR3 protein: CASSPREEETQYF

D gene: TRBD1
V gene: TRBV9
J gene: TRBJ1-1
clone size: -
CDR3 DNA: TGTGCCAGCAGCGCGGAGGGACAGGGGTTCATGAACACTGAAGCTTTCTTT
CDR3 protein: CASSAEGQGFMNTEAFF

D gene: TRBD1
V gene: TRBV27
J gene: TRBJ1-6
clone size: -
CDR3 DNA: TGTGCCAGCAGTTTGGACAGGGGTTCACCCCTCCACTTT
CDR3 protein: CASSLDRGSPLHF

D gene: -
V gene: TRBV15
J gene: TRBJ1-6
clone size: few
CDR3 DNA: TGTGCCACCAGCAGAGCGGCAGGCCCTGTGAGTCGGTCACCCCTCCACTTT
CDR3 protein: CATSRAAGPVSRSPLHF

D gene: TRBD2
V gene: TRBV4-1
J gene: TRBJ2-1
clone size: -
CDR3 DNA: TGCGCCAGCAGCGTCGCAGCGGGAGTCAATGAGCAGTTCTTC
CDR3 protein: CASSVAAGVNEQFF

D gene: -
V gene: TRBV3-1/TRBV3-2
J gene: TRBJ1-2
clone size: -
CDR3 DNA: TGTGCCAGCAGCCAATCACCTGGAAGGGACACCTTCTATGGCTACACCTTC
CDR3 protein: CASSQSPGRDTFYGYTF

D gene: -
V gene: TRBV6-5
J gene: TRBJ2-7
clone size: -
CDR3 DNA: TGTGCCAGCATAGACAGTTCCTACGAGCAGTACTTC
CDR3 protein: CASIDSSYEQYF

D gene: TRBD1
V gene: TRBV10-2
J gene: TRBJ2-2
clone size: -
CDR3 DNA: TGCGCCAGCAGTGAGTCGAAGGACAGGTCTACCGGGGAGCTGTTTTTT
CDR3 protein: CASSESKDRSTGELFF

D gene: -
V gene: TRBV29-1
J gene: TRBJ1-2
clone size: once
CDR3 DNA: TGCAGCGTTGTTCTTGGGGCAGACTATGGCTACACCTTC
CDR3 protein: CSVVLGADYGYTF

D gene: -
V gene: TRBV9
J gene: TRBJ1-1
clone size: -
CDR3 DNA: TGTGCCAGCAGCGTAGCTACGGGGAACACTGAAGCTTTCTTT
CDR3 protein: CASSVATGNTEAFF

D gene: -
V gene: TRBV7-2
J gene: TRBJ2-5
clone size: -
CDR3 DNA: TGTGCCAGCAGCTACCGCGCGGAGCTAGCCTGGTTGGAGACCCAGTACTTC
CDR3 protein: CASSYRAELAWLETQYF

D gene: -
V gene: TRBV14
J gene: TRBJ2-7
clone size: -
CDR3 DNA: TGTGCCAGCAGCCAGCTAGCCCCCCACTTCGAGCAGTACTTC
CDR3 protein: CASSQLAPHFEQYF

D gene: -
V gene: TRBV28
J gene: TRBJ2-7
clone size: -
CDR3 DNA: TGTGCCAGCCGAACCAGGGTTCCCTACGAGCAGTACTTC
CDR3 protein: CASRTRVPYEQYF

D gene: -
V gene: TRBV7-2
J gene: TRBJ2-1
clone size: once
CDR3 DNA: TGTGCCAGCAGCACGACTAGGGGTGGAGATGAGCAGTTCTTC
CDR3 protein: CASSTTRGGDEQFF

D gene: -
V gene: TRBV6-1
J gene: TRBJ2-5
clone size: -
CDR3 DNA: TGTGCCAGCAGTGACGACGGGATGGGAGAGACCCAGTACTTC
CDR3 protein: CASSDDGMGETQYF

D gene: TRBD1
V gene: TRBV19
J gene: TRBJ2-1
clone size: -
CDR3 DNA: TGTGCCAGTAGTACGGGACAGGGGAACTACAATGAGCAGTTCTTC
CDR3 protein: CASSTGQGNYNEQFF

D gene: TRBD2
V gene: TRBV5-1
J gene: TRBJ2-7
clone size: -
CDR3 DNA: TGCGCCAGCAGCTTGCCCAGCGGGGGTTACGAGCAGTACTTC
CDR3 protein: CASSLPSGGYEQYF

D gene: -
V gene: TRBV29-1
J gene: TRBJ1-1
clone size: -
CDR3 DNA: TGCAGCGTTGAAGTGGGCCCCGCGGGGACTGAAGCTTTCTTT
CDR3 protein: CSVEVGPAGTEAFF

D gene: TRBD2
V gene: TRBV4-2
J gene: TRBJ2-3
clone size: -
CDR3 DNA: TGTGCCAGCAGCCAGGACCTAGCGGGGGGGCGAGATACGCAGTATTTT
CDR3 protein: CASSQDLAGGRDTQYF

D gene: -
V gene: TRBV9
J gene: TRBJ1-4
clone size: -
CDR3 DNA: TGTGCCAGCAGCTCAAGGACAGACTCAACTAATGAAAAACTGTTTTTT
CDR3 protein: CASSSRTDSTNEKLFF

D gene: -
V gene: TRBV5-1
J gene: TRBJ2-7
clone size: -
CDR3 DNA: TGCGCCAGCAGCTTGGCTCCGGACAGTGGCTACGAGCAGTACTTC
CDR3 protein: CASSLAPDSGYEQYF

D gene: -
V gene: TRBV13
J gene: TRBJ1-4
clone size: -
CDR3 DNA: TGTGCCAGCAGCTTAGAGCGGGGGCACGAAAAACTGTTTTTT
CDR3 protein: CASSLERGHEKLFF

D gene: TRBD2
V gene: TRBV3-1/TRBV3-2
J gene: TRBJ2-3
clone size: -
CDR3 DNA: TGTGCCAGCAGCCACCCGTATACGGGGGGTTCAGATACGCAGTATTTT
CDR3 protein: CASSHPYTGGSDTQYF

D gene: -
V gene: TRBV9
J gene: TRBJ1-3
clone size: -
CDR3 DNA: TGTGCCAGCAGCCCGGAAACGTTATCTAGAACCATTGGAAACACCATATATTTT
CDR3 protein: CASSPETLSRTIGNTIYF

D gene: TRBD1
V gene: TRBV25-1
J gene: TRBJ1-1
clone size: -
CDR3 DNA: TGTGCCAGCAGTGGAGACAGGGGACCCACTGAAGCTTTCTTT
CDR3 protein: CASSGDRGPTEAFF

D gene: -
V gene: TRBV4-2
J gene: TRBJ1-6
clone size: once
CDR3 DNA: TGTGCCAGCAGCCCCGTCCCAGTTAATTCACCCCTCCACTTT
CDR3 protein: CASSPVPVNSPLHF

D gene: TRBD2
V gene: TRBV28
J gene: TRBJ2-1
clone size: -
CDR3 DNA: TGTGCCAGCAGTTCCCCTAGCGGGAGTAATGAGCAGTTCTTC
CDR3 protein: CASSSPSGSNEQFF

D gene: -
V gene: TRBV6-2/TRBV6-3
J gene: TRBJ1-1
clone size: -
CDR3 DNA: TGTGCCAGCAGTTACATCCCAGGGAAGGCCAACGCTGAAGCTTTCTTT
CDR3 protein: CASSYIPGKANAEAFF